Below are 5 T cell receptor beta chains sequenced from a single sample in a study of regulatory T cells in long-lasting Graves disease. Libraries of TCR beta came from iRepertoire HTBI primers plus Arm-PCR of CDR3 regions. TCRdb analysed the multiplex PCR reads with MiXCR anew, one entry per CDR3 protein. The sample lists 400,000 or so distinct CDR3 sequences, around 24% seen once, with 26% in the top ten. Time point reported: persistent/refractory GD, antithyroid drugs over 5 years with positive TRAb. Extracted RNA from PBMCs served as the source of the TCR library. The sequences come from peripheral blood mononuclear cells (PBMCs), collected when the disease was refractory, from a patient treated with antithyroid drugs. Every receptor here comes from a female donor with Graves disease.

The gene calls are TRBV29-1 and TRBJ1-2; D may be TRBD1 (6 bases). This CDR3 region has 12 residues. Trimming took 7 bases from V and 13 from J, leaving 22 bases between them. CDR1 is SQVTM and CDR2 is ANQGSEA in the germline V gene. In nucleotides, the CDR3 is TGCAGCGCCCGATCGGCGGGGGGCGCATCCACCTTC. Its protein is CSARSAGGASTF.

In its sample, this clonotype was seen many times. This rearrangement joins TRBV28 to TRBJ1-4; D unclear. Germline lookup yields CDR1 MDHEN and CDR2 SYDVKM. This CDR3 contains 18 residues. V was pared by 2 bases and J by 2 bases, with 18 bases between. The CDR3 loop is CASSLRSGFGSTNEKLFF. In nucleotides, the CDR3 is TGTGCCAGCAGTTTAAGGTCAGGCTTTGGGTCGACTAATGAAAAACTGTTTTTT.

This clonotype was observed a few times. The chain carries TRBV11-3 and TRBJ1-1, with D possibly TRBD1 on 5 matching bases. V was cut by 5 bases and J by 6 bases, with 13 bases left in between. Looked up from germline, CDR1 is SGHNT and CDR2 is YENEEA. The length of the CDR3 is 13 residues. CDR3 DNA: TGTGCCAGCAGCAGAGTCTGGGGGTCTGAAGCTTTCTTT. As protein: CASSRVWGSEAFF.

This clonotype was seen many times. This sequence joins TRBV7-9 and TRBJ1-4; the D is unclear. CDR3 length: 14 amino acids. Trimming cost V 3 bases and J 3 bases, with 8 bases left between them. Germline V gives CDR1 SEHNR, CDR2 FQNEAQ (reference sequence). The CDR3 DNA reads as TGTGCCAGCAGCTTGAGAGAGGCTAATGAAAAACTGTTTTTT. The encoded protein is CASSLREANEKLFF. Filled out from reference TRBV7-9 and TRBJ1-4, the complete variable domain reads DTGVSQNPRHKITKRGQNVTFRCDPISEHNRLYWYRQTLGQGPEFLTYFQNEAQLEKSRLLSDRFSAERPKGSFSTLEIQRTEQGDSAMYLCASSLREANEKLFFGSGTQLSVL.

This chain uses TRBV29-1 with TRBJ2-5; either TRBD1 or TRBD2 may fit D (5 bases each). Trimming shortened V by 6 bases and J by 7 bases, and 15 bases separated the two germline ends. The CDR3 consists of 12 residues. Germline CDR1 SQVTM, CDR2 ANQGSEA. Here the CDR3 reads CSVGTDLGTQYF. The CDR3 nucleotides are TGCAGCGTAGGGACCGACCTCGGGACCCAGTACTTC. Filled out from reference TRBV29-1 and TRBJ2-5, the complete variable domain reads SAVISQKPSRDICQRGTSLTIQCQVDSQVTMMFWYRQQPGQSLTLIATANQGSEATYESGFVIDKFPISRPNLTFSTLTVSNMSPEDSSIYLCSVGTDLGTQYFGPGTRLLVL.